This entry lists 26 T cell receptor beta chains sequenced from one sample in a study of vaccination effects on CD4 cells after COVID-19. With the ViraFEST assay, the study expanded antigen-specific CD4+ T cells using viral peptide pools, then sequenced them. With about ten days of culture completed, CD4+ T cells were isolated. None of the vaccinated had previously contracted SARS-CoV-2, and their nucleocapsid antibodies tested negative. Produced via immunoSEQ multiplex PCR; TCRdb's table is partial and in-frame only. The sample carries about 23,000 clones, roughly 73% recorded once. These receptors' antigens are unknown. This material consisted of CD4+ T cells from PBMCs cultured with SARS-CoV-2 spike peptides, taken before COVID-19 vaccination. These receptor sequences come from a human donor who received a COVID-19 vaccine.

The chain employs TRBV15 and TRBJ1-1; tentative D call: TRBD1 (5 bases). V shed 8 bases and J shed 2 bases, with 12 bases lying between them. The V gene's germline CDR1 is LNHNV and CDR2 YYDKDF (reference sequence). CDR3 size: 13 residues. CDR3 protein: CATGHLSNTEAFF. CDR3 sequence (DNA): TGTGCCACCGGACACCTATCCAACACTGAAGCTTTCTTT.

This chain connects TRBV5-5 to TRBJ2-3; 8 bases map to TRBD2. Looked up from germline, CDR1 is SGHKS and CDR2 is YYEKEE (reference sequence). The V and J ends lost 1 base and 4 bases, in that order; junction bases with no gene match: 8. This CDR3 spans 16 amino acids. The CDR3 region is CASSLSLGRVADTQYF. In DNA, the CDR3 is TGTGCCAGCAGCTTGTCCCTCGGGAGGGTGGCAGATACGCAGTATTTT. Combining the CDR3 with reference TRBV5-5 and TRBJ2-3 gives the whole variable domain DAGVTQSPTHLIKTRGQQVTLRCSPISGHKSVSWYQQVLGQGPQFIFQYYEKEERGRGNFPDRFSARQFPNYSSELNVNALLLGDSALYLCASSLSLGRVADTQYFGPGTRLTVL.

This sequence joins TRBV4-1 and TRBJ2-7, with TRBD2 identical over 8 bases. Trimming cost V 1 base and J 2 bases; bases outside gene matches: 7. Germline lookup yields CDR1 MGHRA and CDR2 YSYEKL. This CDR3 comprises 16 residues. The CDR3 sequence: CASSQGRGGKTYEQYF. The CDR3, as DNA: TGCGCCAGCAGCCAAGGTCGGGGGGGGAAGACCTACGAGCAGTACTTC.

The chain recombines TRBV5-1 with TRBJ2-7, with D uncertain. Germline CDR1 is SGHRS and CDR2 is YFSETQ. Trimming pared 1 base from V and 3 bases from J, leaving 11 bases between. There are 14 residues in the CDR3. CDR3 sequence: CASSLNFPHYEQYF. The CDR3 DNA reads TGCGCCAGCAGCTTGAACTTCCCGCACTACGAGCAGTACTTC.

The CDR3, as DNA: TGCGCCAGCAGCTTCAGACTAGCGGGGGATGAGACCCAGTACTTC. It codes for CASSFRLAGDETQYF. J is TRBJ2-5 and V is TRBV5-1, with 12 bases that match TRBD2. Germline-derived CDR1 and CDR2 are SGHRS and YFSETQ. With V trimmed by 2 bases and J by 5 bases, 4 bases remained unmatched. The CDR3 sequence is 15 residues long. Combining the CDR3 with reference TRBV5-1 and TRBJ2-5 gives the whole variable domain KAGVTQTPRYLIKTRGQQVTLSCSPISGHRSVSWYQQTPGQGLQFLFEYFSETQRNKGNFPGRFSGRQFSNSRSEMNVSTLELGDSALYLCASSFRLAGDETQYFGPGTRLLVL.

The CDR3 protein is CASSLDGESSNQPQHF. The CDR3 DNA reads TGCGCCAGCAGCTTGGACGGAGAGAGTAGCAATCAGCCCCAGCATTTT. The rearrangement uses TRBV5-1 and TRBJ1-5, with D uncertain. Germline V lookup: CDR1 SGHRS, CDR2 YFSETQ. V was cut by 0 bases and J by 0 bases, with 10 bases left in between. The CDR3 loop spans 16 amino acids.

The chain employs TRBV27 and TRBJ1-4; perhaps TRBD1 as D (5 bases). The CDR3 covers 17 residues. Trimming pared 7 bases from V and 5 bases from J, leaving 23 bases between. CDR1 and CDR2 (germline): MNHEY, SMNVEV (reference sequence). Here the CDR3 reads CASTTFEWGRQNEKLFF. The CDR3 bases are TGTGCCAGCACCACCTTTGAGTGGGGACGGCAAAATGAAAAACTGTTTTTT.

The chain recombines TRBV6-1 with TRBJ2-7; 9 nucleotides agree with TRBD2. Germline V gene lookup returns CDR1 MNHNS and CDR2 SASEGT. The junction had 6 bases not matched to a gene; V was cut back by 5 bases and J by 4 bases. The CDR3 has 14 amino acids. The CDR3 bases are TGTGCCAGCAGTTCGCCGGGACTAGCTTACGAGCAGTACTTC. It specifies CASSSPGLAYEQYF.

The chain is built from TRBV7-8 and TRBJ2-2; 8 bases are a match to TRBD2. The CDR3 spans 17 residues. Losses at the gene ends were 5 bases for V and 2 bases for J; bases not matched to a gene: 10. Germline V gene lookup returns CDR1 SGHVS and CDR2 FQNEAQ. CDR3 sequence: CASSLIGSGVNTGELFF. The CDR3 nucleotides are TGTGCCAGCAGCCTTATAGGTAGCGGGGTTAACACCGGGGAGCTGTTTTTT.

This clone appeared once. The rearrangement links TRBV5-1 to TRBJ2-5, with TRBD1 matching over 10 bases. In germline, CDR1 is SGHRS, CDR2 YFSETQ. With V trimmed by 4 bases and J by 2 bases, 2 bases remained unmatched. The CDR3 is 14 residues long. Written as DNA, the CDR3 is TGCGCCAGCAGCCCGGGACAGGGGCAAGAGACCCAGTACTTC. It encodes CASSPGQGQETQYF.

The genes are TRBV12-3 or TRBV12-4 and TRBJ2-2; either TRBD1 or TRBD2 may fit D (5 bases each). The CDR3 loop spans 13 amino acids. Trimming left V 5 bases short and J 5 bases short, with 9 bases between. This CDR3 reads CASSRGETGELFF. CDR3 DNA: TGTGCCAGCAGTCGAGGGGAGACCGGGGAGCTGTTTTTT.

The V call is TRBV5-5, the J call TRBJ2-7; 7 nucleotides agree with TRBD2. CDR1 is SGHKS, CDR2 YYEKEE, per germline (reference sequence). Germline trimming cut 1 base from V and 0 bases from J; bases unmatched to any gene: 10. The CDR3 runs 17 residues. The CDR3 is CASSLSGGRFSSYEQYF. In nucleotides, the CDR3 is TGTGCCAGCAGCTTGTCGGGCGGGAGATTTAGCTCCTACGAGCAGTACTTC.

This chain links TRBV11-2 with TRBJ2-2; no clear D gene. CDR3 length: 15 amino acids. The ends were cut back, 6 bases at V and 1 base at J, with 12 bases in the middle. The germline V gene has CDR1 SGHAT and CDR2 FQNNGV. The CDR3 here is CASRRIRQNTGELFF. For the CDR3, the DNA is TGTGCCAGCAGACGTATCCGACAGAACACCGGGGAGCTGTTTTTT. Looking up the rest from reference TRBV11-2 and TRBJ2-2 gives the full variable domain: EAGVAQSPRYKIIEKRQSVAFWCNPISGHATLYWYQQILGQGPKLLIQFQNNGVVDDSQLPKDRFSAERLKGVDSTLKIQPAKLEDSAVYLCASRRIRQNTGELFFGEGSRLTVL.

V gene TRBV25-1 combines with J gene TRBJ2-2, with D unresolved. The CDR3 length is 13 residues. CDR1 and CDR2 (germline): MGHDK, SYGVNS. V was trimmed by 7 bases and J by 0 bases, leaving 6 bases between them. The CDR3 region has the DNA TGTGCCAGCATTCCACCGAACACCGGGGAGCTGTTTTTT. As protein: CASIPPNTGELFF.

The V call is TRBV19, the J call TRBJ1-2; 9 bases are shared with TRBD1. Trimming removed 5 bases from V and 4 bases from J; junction bases left unmatched: 8. The length of the CDR3 is 15 residues. Germline V gene data show CDR1 as LNHDA and CDR2 as SQIVND (reference sequence). The CDR3 loop reads CASSGYRGRSYGYTF. DNA for the CDR3: TGTGCCAGTAGTGGTTACAGGGGGCGCAGCTATGGCTACACCTTC.

The chain recombines TRBV27 with TRBJ2-2, with TRBD2 matching 11 bases. The CDR3 has 13 amino acids. Germline CDR1 is MNHEY and CDR2 is SMNVEV (reference sequence). Here the CDR3 DNA reads TGTCCCCTAGCGGGAGGTAGAGCCGGGGAGCTGTTTTTT. Translating gives CPLAGGRAGELFF.

The rearrangement joins TRBV7-9 to TRBJ1-2, with TRBD1 identical over 7 bases. Germline CDR1 is SEHNR and CDR2 is FQNEAQ (reference sequence). Trimming at V came to 1 base and at J to 8 bases, leaving 4 bases not matched to a gene. There are 13 residues in the CDR3. CDR3 sequence reads: CASSLVQGKGYTF. As DNA, the CDR3 is TGTGCCAGCAGCTTAGTACAGGGGAAGGGCTACACCTTC.

V and J are TRBV7-8 and TRBJ2-7; no firm D call. Germline CDR1 and CDR2: SGHVS and FQNEAQ. The CDR3 totals 14 residues. V lost 0 bases and J 6 bases, leaving 12 bases between the germline ends. The CDR3 is CASSLALGKSEQYF. The CDR3 DNA reads as TGTGCCAGCAGCTTAGCGCTGGGCAAATCCGAGCAGTACTTC.

The V gene is TRBV12-5, the J gene TRBJ2-3, with TRBD2 identical over 16 bases. Germline CDR1 is LGHNT and CDR2 is FRNRAP. The V and J ends lost 6 bases and 4 bases, in that order; junction bases with no gene match: 10. The CDR3 runs to 18 residues. The CDR3 spells CASGDRGLAGGAADTQYF. The CDR3 DNA follows: TGTGCTAGTGGCGATCGGGGACTAGCGGGAGGGGCGGCAGATACGCAGTATTTT.

The chain combines TRBV19 with TRBJ2-3; 10 positions agree with TRBD1. CDR3 length: 15 amino acids. Trimming removed 10 bases from V and 1 base from J; junction bases left unmatched: 8. Germline assignment: CDR1 LNHDA and CDR2 SQIVND (reference sequence). CDR3 in DNA: TGTGCCACTTCGACCGGACAGGGGGGCACAGATACGCAGTATTTT. It specifies CATSTGQGGTDTQYF.

The chain employs TRBV9 and TRBJ2-5, with 7 bases matching TRBD1. Looked up from germline, CDR1 is SGDLS and CDR2 is YYNGEE. The J segment lost 1 base and the V segment lost 5 bases, leaving 8 bases of the junction unmatched. The CDR3 runs to 15 residues. CDR3 bases: TGTGCCAGCAGTGCAGGGGGTTATGCCCAAGAGACCCAGTACTTC. Translation: CASSAGGYAQETQYF.

The chain uses TRBV2 and TRBJ2-7; 10 bases map to TRBD2. This CDR3 contains 15 residues. Per germline, CDR1 SNHLY and CDR2 FYNNEI. Unmatched junction bases numbered 11, after V lost 3 bases and J lost 9 bases. For the CDR3, the DNA is TGTGCCAGCAGTGAGTTCGGACTAGCGGCTACGAGGCAGTACTTC. Protein product: CASSEFGLAATRQYF.

CDR3 in DNA: TGCGCCAGCAGTGAGGGCGGGAGTAGAAATACGCAGTATTTT. Encoded protein: CASSEGGSRNTQYF. This sequence joins TRBV10-1 and TRBJ2-3, with TRBD2 matching over 7 bases. The CDR3 sequence is 14 residues long. V lost 2 bases, J lost 7 bases, and 6 bases stayed unmatched. The germline CDR1 and CDR2 sequences are WNHNN and SYGVQD (reference sequence).

The rearrangement uses TRBV7-6 and TRBJ2-6, with 10 nucleotides matching TRBD1. This CDR3 contains 17 residues. The junction had 10 bases not matched to a gene; V was cut back by 1 base and J by 10 bases. Germline-derived CDR1 and CDR2 are SGHVS and FNYEAQ. The CDR3 is CASSLGLSGQGLNVLTF. CDR3 in DNA: TGTGCCAGCAGCTTAGGCCTATCGGGACAGGGGTTAAACGTCCTGACTTTC.

This sequence joins TRBV19 and TRBJ1-2; 7 bases align to TRBD1. The CDR3 consists of 17 residues. The J segment lost 4 bases and the V segment lost 5 bases, leaving 16 bases of the junction unmatched. The germline V gene encodes CDR1 LNHDA and CDR2 SQIVND (reference sequence). CDR3 DNA: TGTGCCAGTAGTTCCCTAGGACGGGACAGCCGATCCTATGGCTACACCTTC. Amino acid sequence: CASSSLGRDSRSYGYTF.

The chain links TRBV24-1 to TRBJ1-5; tentative D call: TRBD1 (6 bases). Per germline, CDR1 KGHDR and CDR2 SFDVKD. This CDR3 comprises 17 residues. V dropped 7 bases and J dropped 1 base, with 19 bases sitting between them. The DNA for the CDR3 is TGTGCCACCAGCCGAGGCGGGGGGGCTTCGAGCAATCAGCCCCAGCATTTT. Its translation: CATSRGGGASSNQPQHF.